These 12 T cell receptor beta chains were sequenced from one sample in a study of blood T cells in healthy people across ages. A second PCR of roughly 7 to 11 cycles used a sample-barcoded 5' primer and a J-beta primer mix. TCRdb re-called the 5' RACE reads with MiXCR, one entry per CDR3 protein. The sample lists around 790,000 distinct CDR3 sequences, around 42% occurring once. The source material was blood. Source of these receptors: a man in his sixties in good health.

The genes are TRBV19 and TRBJ1-6; D is possibly TRBD1 (5 bases). The CDR3 has 16 residues. V lost 5 bases, J lost 7 bases, and 18 bases lay in between. Germline CDR1 reads LNHDA; CDR2 reads SQIVND (reference sequence). CDR3 residues: CASSSRDPLGNSPLHF. CDR3 DNA sequence: TGTGCCAGTAGTTCTAGGGACCCTCTTGGGAATTCACCCCTCCACTTT.

The chain joins TRBV27 to TRBJ1-5; TRBD1 matches 7 bases. The V gene's germline CDR1 is MNHEY and CDR2 SMNVEV (reference sequence). CDR3 length: 16 amino acids. The trim removed 1 base at V and 2 bases at J, leaving 5 bases unmatched. The CDR3 nucleotides are TGTGCCAGCAGTTTATGGGCAGGGGGAGGCAATCAGCCCCAGCATTTT. Amino acids: CASSLWAGGGNQPQHF.

This clonotype was seen more than once but under ten times. The chain is built from TRBV25-1 and TRBJ2-2, with D unresolved. There are 15 residues in the CDR3. CDR1 and CDR2 from the germline V gene are MGHDK and SYGVNS. Trimming removed 5 bases from V and 0 bases from J, with 10 bases in between. The CDR3 loop reads CASSSRTTNTGELFF. In DNA, the CDR3 is TGTGCCAGCAGTTCCCGGACCACGAACACCGGGGAGCTGTTTTTT.

This clonotype was found a few times. This sequence joins TRBV6-5 and TRBJ1-6; TRBD1 matches 8 bases. J gave up 13 bases and V 4 bases, and 6 bases lay outside the gene matches. The CDR3 extends over 13 amino acids. Germline CDR1 is MNHEY and CDR2 is SVGAGI. In nucleotides, the CDR3 is TGTGCCAGCAGTTCGGCAGGGGGCAATCCCCTCCACTTT. Translating it yields CASSSAGGNPLHF.

With respect to this clonotype: A much bigger clone sits one base away, suggesting this may be a read error. The chain has TRBV29-1 and TRBJ2-5, with 7 positions matching TRBD1. V was clipped by 4 bases and J by 3 bases; unmatched bases: 2. The CDR3 loop spans 12 amino acids. Germline V gene sequence: CDR1 SQVTM, CDR2 ANQGSEA. The CDR3 DNA is TGCAGCGTTGCCAGGGGGAAAGAGACCCAGTACTTC. Translating gives CSVARGKETQYF.

The chain links TRBV7-6 to TRBJ2-4; a possible D gene is TRBD2 (6 bases). Trimming left V 2 bases short and J 6 bases short, with 14 bases between. From germline, CDR1 is SGHVS and CDR2 FNYEAQ. This CDR3 is built from 15 residues. CDR3 region: CASSLSSGVRNIQYF. CDR3 DNA sequence: TGTGCCAGCAGCTTATCGTCGGGGGTAAGAAACATTCAGTACTTC.

This clonotype appeared a few times. The J gene is TRBJ2-3, the V gene TRBV6-5, with 12 bases fitting TRBD2. This CDR3 has 16 residues. CDR1 is MNHEY, CDR2 SVGAGI, per germline. V shed 2 bases, J shed 6 bases, and the junction held 6 bases outside the gene matches. The DNA of the CDR3 is TGTGCCAGCAGTTACCCCCTAGCGGGGGGGCCCGATACGCAGTATTTT. Its protein is CASSYPLAGGPDTQYF.

The V and J genes are TRBV12-5 and TRBJ2-7; a possible D gene is TRBD1 (5 bases). V lost 5 bases and J 2 bases, leaving 13 bases between the germline ends. Germline assignment: CDR1 LGHNT and CDR2 FRNRAP. This CDR3 has 14 residues. CDR3 loop: CASGPGQVPYEQYF. Here the CDR3 DNA reads TGTGCTAGTGGTCCCGGACAAGTACCCTACGAGCAGTACTTC.

This chain joins TRBV7-8 and TRBJ2-5, with TRBD1 matching over 10 bases. TRBJ2-7 matches the DNA end more closely, so the J call is doubtful. The CDR3 loop spans 18 amino acids. Germline CDR1 and CDR2: SGHVS and FQNEAQ. The CDR3, as DNA: TGTGCCAGCAGCTTAGATCGGGGGGTGGGACAGGGGAGGTCCGAGCAGTACTTC. It is translated as CASSLDRGVGQGRSEQYF.

The chain recombines TRBV20-1 with TRBJ2-5; weak D call: TRBD2 (6 bases). Looked up from germline, CDR1 is DFQATT and CDR2 is SNEGSKA (reference sequence). The CDR3 has 12 residues. Deletions cut 6 bases from V and 5 bases from J, with 13 bases between. CDR3 sequence (DNA): TGCAGTGCCTCCCGTGGGGGGGAGACCCAGTACTTC. Residues: CSASRGGETQYF.

The genes are TRBV4-3 and TRBJ2-3, with D maybe TRBD2 (6 bases). The V end lost 4 bases, the J end lost 8 bases, and 16 bases lay between the germline ends. CDR3 length equals 14 residues. Germline V gene lookup returns CDR1 LGHNA and CDR2 YSLEER. CDR3 sequence (DNA): TGCGCCAGCAGCCTGGGACTTCTCGGGGGTACGCAGTATTTT. This sequence encodes CASSLGLLGGTQYF.

V usage is TRBV6-2 or TRBV6-3 and J usage is TRBJ2-2; D is perhaps TRBD1 (5 bases). V shed 2 bases and J shed 0 bases, with 7 bases lying between them. Germline values: CDR1 MNHEY, CDR2 SVGEGT. There are 15 residues in the CDR3. DNA of the CDR3: TGTGCCAGCAGTTACGCGGACACGAACACCGGGGAGCTGTTTTTT. Translated: CASSYADTNTGELFF.